This T cell receptor beta chain originates from a study of lymphopenia after photon versus proton radiotherapy. Study-level results: Post-nadir TCR diversity decline inversely tracked overall survival among those who died. Authors raise, but do not show, better survival with proton therapy. Under photons, naive T cells and diversity fell while effector/memory populations rose. Post-nadir diversity loss with photons came from oligoclonal expansion, particularly CD8+ Temra cells.

Clones were read by immunoSEQ multiplex PCR, and TCRdb kept only the in-frame ones, dropping some. The sample comprises about 40,000 clones, around 84% of which are singletons, and about a tenth rests with the top ten. As regards this clone: Its specificity is unknown.

Germline V lookup: CDR1 SEHNR, CDR2 FQNEAQ (reference sequence). V lost 5 bases, J lost 6 bases, and 19 bases lay in between. The CDR3 runs to 15 residues. The rearrangement uses TRBV7-9 and TRBJ1-1; maybe TRBD1 (5 bases). The sample in question was peripheral blood, obtained from a patient treated with proton-based radiotherapy. The source of this sequence is an older woman with pancreatic cancer. Some clones in this sample may be carry-over from other donors' samples. In DNA, the CDR3 is TGTGCCAGCAGCAAACTGGGACGGGGGGAACCTGAAGCTTTCTTT. Residues: CASSKLGRGEPEAFF.